The clone carrying this T cell receptor (beta chain) was seen a single time. The sample is drawn from a study of blood T cell repertoires in COVID-19. Study-level information: T cells, B-cell-depleted T cells, or PBMCs supplied cDNA or gDNA.

Looked up from germline, CDR1 is SNHLY and CDR2 is FYNNEI. This CDR3 contains 15 residues. V lost 5 bases and J 2 bases, leaving 14 bases between the germline ends. In the source study's methods: Nucleated cell number was recorded as an estimate derived from reference gene primer amplification. The assay was immunoSEQ multiplex PCR, and TCRdb's table has in-frame clones only and misses some. V, J and clone size derive from that table, while D and trimming were established from the DNA sequence. The sample has around 380,000 clones; around 84% are singletons. The chain couples TRBV2 to TRBJ2-3, with a possible D match to TRBD1 (6 bases). This sequence originates from a human donor with acute or convalescent COVID-19. The donor label of this sample is uncertain. Source material: peripheral blood. The CDR3, as DNA: TGTGCCAGCAGTAAGGACAGAAGAAACACAGATACGCAGTATTTT. It yields the protein CASSKDRRNTDTQYF.